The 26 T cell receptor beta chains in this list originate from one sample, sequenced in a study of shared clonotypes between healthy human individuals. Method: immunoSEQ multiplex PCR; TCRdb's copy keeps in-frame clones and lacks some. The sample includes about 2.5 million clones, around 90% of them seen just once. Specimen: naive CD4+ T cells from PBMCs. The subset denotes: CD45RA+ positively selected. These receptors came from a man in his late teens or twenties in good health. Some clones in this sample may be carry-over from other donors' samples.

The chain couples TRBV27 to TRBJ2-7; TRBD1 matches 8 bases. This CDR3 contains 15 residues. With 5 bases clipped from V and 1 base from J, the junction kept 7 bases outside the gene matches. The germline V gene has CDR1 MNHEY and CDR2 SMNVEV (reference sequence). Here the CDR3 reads CASSPQGVGSYEQYF. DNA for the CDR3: TGTGCCAGCAGTCCACAGGGGGTAGGGTCCTACGAGCAGTACTTC.

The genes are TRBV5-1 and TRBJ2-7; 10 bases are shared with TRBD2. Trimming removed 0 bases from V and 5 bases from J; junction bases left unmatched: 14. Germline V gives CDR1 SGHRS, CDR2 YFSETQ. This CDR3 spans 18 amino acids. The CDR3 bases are TGCGCCAGCAGCTTGGGGAGTCGAGGACTAGCGGCCGGGGACGAGCAGTACTTC. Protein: CASSLGSRGLAAGDEQYF. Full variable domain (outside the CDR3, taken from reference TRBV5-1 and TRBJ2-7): KAGVTQTPRYLIKTRGQQVTLSCSPISGHRSVSWYQQTPGQGLQFLFEYFSETQRNKGNFPGRFSGRQFSNSRSEMNVSTLELGDSALYLCASSLGSRGLAAGDEQYFGPGTRLTVT.

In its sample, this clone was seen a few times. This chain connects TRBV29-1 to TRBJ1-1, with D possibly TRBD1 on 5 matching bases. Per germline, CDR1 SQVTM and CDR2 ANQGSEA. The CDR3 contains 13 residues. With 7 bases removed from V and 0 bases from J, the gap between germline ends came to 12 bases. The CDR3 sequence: CSARGTLNTEAFF. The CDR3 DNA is TGCAGCGCCCGGGGGACCTTGAACACTGAAGCTTTCTTT.

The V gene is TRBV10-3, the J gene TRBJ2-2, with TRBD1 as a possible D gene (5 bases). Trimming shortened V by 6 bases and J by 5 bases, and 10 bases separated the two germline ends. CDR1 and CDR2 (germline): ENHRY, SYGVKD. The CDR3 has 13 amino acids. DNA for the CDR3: TGTGCCATCAGCCGCGACAGTACCGGGGAGCTGTTTTTT. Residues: CAISRDSTGELFF.

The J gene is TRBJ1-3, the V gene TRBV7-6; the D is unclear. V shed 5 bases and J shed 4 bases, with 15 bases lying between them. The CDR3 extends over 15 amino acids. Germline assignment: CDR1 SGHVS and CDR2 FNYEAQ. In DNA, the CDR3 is TGTGCCAGCAGCGACCCCCGAACTCTAGGAAACACCATATATTTT. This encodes CASSDPRTLGNTIYF.

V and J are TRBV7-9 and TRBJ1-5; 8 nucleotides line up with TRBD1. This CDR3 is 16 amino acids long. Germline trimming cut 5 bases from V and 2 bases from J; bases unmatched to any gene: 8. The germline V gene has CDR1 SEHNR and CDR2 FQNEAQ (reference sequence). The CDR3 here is CASSHKGTGRNQPQHF. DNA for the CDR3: TGTGCCAGCAGCCATAAGGGGACAGGACGCAATCAGCCCCAGCATTTT.

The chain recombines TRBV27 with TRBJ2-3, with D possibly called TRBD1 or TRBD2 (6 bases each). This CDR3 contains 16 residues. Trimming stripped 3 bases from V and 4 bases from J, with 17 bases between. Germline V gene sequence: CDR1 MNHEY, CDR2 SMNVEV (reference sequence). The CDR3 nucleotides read TGTGCCAGCAGTTTCGATGGGGGGCGATTCGCAGATACGCAGTATTTT. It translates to CASSFDGGRFADTQYF.

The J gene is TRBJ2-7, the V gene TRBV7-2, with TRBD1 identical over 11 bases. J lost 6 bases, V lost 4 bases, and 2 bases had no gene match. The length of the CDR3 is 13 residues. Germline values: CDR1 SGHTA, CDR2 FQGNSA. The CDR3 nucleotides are TGTGCCAGCAGCTGGGACAGGGGGTCCGAGCAGTACTTC. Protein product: CASSWDRGSEQYF. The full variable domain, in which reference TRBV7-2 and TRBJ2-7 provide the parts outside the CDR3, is GAGVSQSPSNKVTEKGKDVELRCDPISGHTALYWYRQSLGQGLEFLIYFQGNSAPDKSGLPSDRFSAERTGGSVSTLTIQRTQQEDSAVYLCASSWDRGSEQYFGPGTRLTVT.

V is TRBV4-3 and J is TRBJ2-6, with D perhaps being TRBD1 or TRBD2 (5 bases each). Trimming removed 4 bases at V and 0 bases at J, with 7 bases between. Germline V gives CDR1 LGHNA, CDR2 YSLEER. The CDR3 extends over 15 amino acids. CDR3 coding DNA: TGCGCCAGCAGCCCCGGGGCCTCTGGGGCCAACGTCCTGACTTTC. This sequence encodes CASSPGASGANVLTF.

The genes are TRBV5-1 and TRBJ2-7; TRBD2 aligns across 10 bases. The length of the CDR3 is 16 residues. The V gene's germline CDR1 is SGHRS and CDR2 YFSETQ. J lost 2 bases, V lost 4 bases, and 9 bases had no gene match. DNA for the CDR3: TGCGCCAGCAGCCGAACAGGGGGACTAGCGACCTACGAGCAGTACTTC. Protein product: CASSRTGGLATYEQYF.

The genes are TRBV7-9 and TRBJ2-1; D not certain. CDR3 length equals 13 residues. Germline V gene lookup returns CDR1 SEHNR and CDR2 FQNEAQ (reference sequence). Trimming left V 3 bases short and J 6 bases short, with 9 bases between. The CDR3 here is CASSFVLINEQFF. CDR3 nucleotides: TGTGCCAGCAGCTTCGTTCTAATCAATGAGCAGTTCTTC.

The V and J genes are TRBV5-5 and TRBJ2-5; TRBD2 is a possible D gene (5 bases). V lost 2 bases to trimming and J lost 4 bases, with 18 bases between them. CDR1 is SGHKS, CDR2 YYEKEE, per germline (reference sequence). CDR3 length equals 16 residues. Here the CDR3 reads CASSLLSGGSGETQYF. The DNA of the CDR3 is TGTGCCAGCAGCTTACTCTCGGGTGGGAGCGGAGAGACCCAGTACTTC.

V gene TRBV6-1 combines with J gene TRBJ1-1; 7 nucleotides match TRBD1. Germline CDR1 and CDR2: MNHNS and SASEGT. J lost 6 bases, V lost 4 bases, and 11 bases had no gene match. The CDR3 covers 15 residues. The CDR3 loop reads CASSGLGQDRSEAFF. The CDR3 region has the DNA TGTGCCAGCAGTGGCCTCGGACAGGACCGATCTGAAGCTTTCTTT.

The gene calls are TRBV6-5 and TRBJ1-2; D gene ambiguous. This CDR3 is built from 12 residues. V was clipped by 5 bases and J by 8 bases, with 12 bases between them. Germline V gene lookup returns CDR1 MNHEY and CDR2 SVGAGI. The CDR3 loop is CASSQNRGGYTF. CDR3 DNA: TGTGCCAGCAGTCAGAACCGAGGGGGCTACACCTTC.

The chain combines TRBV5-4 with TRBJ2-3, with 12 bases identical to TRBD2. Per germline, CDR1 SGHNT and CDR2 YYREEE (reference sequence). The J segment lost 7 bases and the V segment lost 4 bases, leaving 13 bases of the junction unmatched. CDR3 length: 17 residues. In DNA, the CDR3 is TGTGCCAGCAGCCCGGAGACTAGCGGGAGCTCAACATATACGCAGTATTTT. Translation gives CASSPETSGSSTYTQYF.

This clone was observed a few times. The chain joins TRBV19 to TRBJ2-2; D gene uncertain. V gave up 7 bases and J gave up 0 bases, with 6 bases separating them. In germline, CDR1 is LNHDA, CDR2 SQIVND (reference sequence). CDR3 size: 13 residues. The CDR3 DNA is TGTGCCAGTATTCGGTCGAACACCGGGGAGCTGTTTTTT. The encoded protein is CASIRSNTGELFF.

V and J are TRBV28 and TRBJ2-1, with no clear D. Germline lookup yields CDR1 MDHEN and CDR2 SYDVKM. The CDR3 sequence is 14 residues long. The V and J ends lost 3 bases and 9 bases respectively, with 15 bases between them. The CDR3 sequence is CASSLGRVTGEQFF. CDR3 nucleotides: TGTGCCAGCAGTTTGGGAAGGGTCACGGGTGAGCAGTTCTTC.

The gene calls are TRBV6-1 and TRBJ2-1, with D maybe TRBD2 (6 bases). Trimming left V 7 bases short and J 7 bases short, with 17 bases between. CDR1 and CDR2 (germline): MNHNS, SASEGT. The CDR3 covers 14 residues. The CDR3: CASTPEGFWNEQFF. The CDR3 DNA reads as TGTGCCAGCACACCGGAGGGCTTCTGGAATGAGCAGTTCTTC.

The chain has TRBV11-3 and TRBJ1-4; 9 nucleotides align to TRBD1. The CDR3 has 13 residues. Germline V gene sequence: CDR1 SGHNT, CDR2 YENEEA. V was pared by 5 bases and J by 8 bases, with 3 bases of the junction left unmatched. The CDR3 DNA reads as TGTGCCAGCAGCCGTGGACAGGGGGAAAAACTGTTTTTT. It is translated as CASSRGQGEKLFF.

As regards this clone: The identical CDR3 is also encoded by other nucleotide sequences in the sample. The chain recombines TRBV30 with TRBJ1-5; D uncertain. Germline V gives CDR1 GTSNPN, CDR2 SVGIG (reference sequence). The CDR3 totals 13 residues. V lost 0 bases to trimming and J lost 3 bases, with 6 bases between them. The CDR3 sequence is CAWSVTDNQPQHF. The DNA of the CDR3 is TGTGCCTGGAGTGTAACAGACAATCAGCCCCAGCATTTT.

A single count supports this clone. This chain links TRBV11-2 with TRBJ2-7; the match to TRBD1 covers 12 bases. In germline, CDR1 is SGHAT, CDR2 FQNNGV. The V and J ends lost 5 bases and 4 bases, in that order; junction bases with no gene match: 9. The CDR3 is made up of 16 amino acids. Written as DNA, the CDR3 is TGTGCCAGCAGCCCTAGGGGGGGACAGGGGGCGTACGAGCAGTACTTC. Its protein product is CASSPRGGQGAYEQYF.

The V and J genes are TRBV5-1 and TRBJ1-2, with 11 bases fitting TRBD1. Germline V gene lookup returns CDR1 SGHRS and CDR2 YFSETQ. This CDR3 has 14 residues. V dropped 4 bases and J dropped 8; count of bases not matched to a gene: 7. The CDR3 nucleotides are TGCGCCAGCAGCACGGGACAGGGGGAAGGAGGCTACACCTTC. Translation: CASSTGQGEGGYTF. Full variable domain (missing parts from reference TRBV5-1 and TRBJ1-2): KAGVTQTPRYLIKTRGQQVTLSCSPISGHRSVSWYQQTPGQGLQFLFEYFSETQRNKGNFPGRFSGRQFSNSRSEMNVSTLELGDSALYLCASSTGQGEGGYTFGSGTRLTVV.

In DNA form, the CDR3 reads TGTGCCAGCAGGGCCACAGGCAGACAAGAGACCCAGTACTTC. The encoded protein is CASRATGRQETQYF. The chain joins TRBV7-3 to TRBJ2-5, with a weak D call TRBD1 (5 bases). Trimming shortened V by 6 bases and J by 2 bases, and 13 bases separated the two germline ends. Germline CDR1 SGHTA, CDR2 FQGTGA. This CDR3 is 14 amino acids long.

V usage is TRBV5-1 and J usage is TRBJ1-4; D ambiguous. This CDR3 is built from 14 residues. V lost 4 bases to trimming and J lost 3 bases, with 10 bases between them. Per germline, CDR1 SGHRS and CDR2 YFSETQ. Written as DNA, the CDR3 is TGCGCCAGCAGCACGGGGAGATCTAATGAAAAACTGTTTTTT. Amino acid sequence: CASSTGRSNEKLFF.

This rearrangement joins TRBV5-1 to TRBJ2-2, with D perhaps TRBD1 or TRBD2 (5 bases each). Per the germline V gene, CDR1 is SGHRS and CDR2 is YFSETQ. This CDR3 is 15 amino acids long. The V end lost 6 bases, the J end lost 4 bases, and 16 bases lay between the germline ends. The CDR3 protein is CASTNSTGTTGELFF. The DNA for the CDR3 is TGCGCCAGCACCAACTCGACCGGGACCACCGGGGAGCTGTTTTTT. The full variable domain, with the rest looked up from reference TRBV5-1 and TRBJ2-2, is KAGVTQTPRYLIKTRGQQVTLSCSPISGHRSVSWYQQTPGQGLQFLFEYFSETQRNKGNFPGRFSGRQFSNSRSEMNVSTLELGDSALYLCASTNSTGTTGELFFGEGSRLTVL.

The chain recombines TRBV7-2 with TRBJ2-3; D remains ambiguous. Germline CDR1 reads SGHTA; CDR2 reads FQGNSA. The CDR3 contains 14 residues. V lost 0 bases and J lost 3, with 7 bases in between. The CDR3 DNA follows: TGTGCCAGCAGCTTAGCGGGTCAAACAGATACGCAGTATTTT. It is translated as CASSLAGQTDTQYF.